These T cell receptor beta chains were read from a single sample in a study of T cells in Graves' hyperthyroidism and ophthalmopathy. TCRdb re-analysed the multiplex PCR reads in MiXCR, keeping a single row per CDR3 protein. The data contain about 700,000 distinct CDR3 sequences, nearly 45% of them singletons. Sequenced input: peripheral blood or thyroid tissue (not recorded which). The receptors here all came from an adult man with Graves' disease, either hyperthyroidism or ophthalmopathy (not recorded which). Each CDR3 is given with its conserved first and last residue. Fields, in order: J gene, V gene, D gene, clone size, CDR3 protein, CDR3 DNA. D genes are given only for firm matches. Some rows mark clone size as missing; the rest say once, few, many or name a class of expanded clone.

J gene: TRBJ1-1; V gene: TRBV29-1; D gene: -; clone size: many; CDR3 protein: CSVMRGMNTEAFF; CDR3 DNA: TGCAGCGTTATGAGGGGGATGAACACTGAAGCTTTCTTT
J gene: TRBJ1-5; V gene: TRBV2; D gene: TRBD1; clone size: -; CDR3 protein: CAISTGTGNQPQHF; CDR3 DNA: TGTGCCATCAGTACCGGGACAGGCAATCAGCCCCAGCATTTT
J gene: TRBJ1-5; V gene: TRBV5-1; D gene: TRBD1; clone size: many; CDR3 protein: CASSLGGDQPQHF; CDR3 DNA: TGTGCCAGCAGTTTAGGGGGCGATCAGCCCCAGCATTTT
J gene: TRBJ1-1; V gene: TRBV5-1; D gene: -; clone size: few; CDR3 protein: CASSLSGISFTEAFF; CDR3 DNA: TGTGCCAGCAGCTTGTCAGGGATTAGTTTCACTGAAGCTTTCTTT
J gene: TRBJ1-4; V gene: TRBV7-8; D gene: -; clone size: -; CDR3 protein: CASSKRHIRGATNEKLFF; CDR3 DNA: TGTGCCAGCAGCAAAAGACATATCCGGGGTGCAACTAATGAAAAACTGTTTTTT
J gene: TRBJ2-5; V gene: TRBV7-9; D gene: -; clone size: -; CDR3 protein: CASSLGFLAQQQETQYF; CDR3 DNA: TGTGCCAGCAGCTTAGGGTTTCTCGCACAACAGCAAGAGACCCAGTACTTC
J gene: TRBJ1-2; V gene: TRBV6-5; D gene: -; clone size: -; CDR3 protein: CASSYSGQFYGYTF; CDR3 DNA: TGTGCCAGCAGTTACTCAGGACAGTTCTATGGCTACACCTTC
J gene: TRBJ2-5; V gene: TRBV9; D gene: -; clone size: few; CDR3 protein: CASSQGRWAETQYF; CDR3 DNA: TGTGCCAGCAGCCAGGGGAGGTGGGCAGAGACCCAGTACTTC
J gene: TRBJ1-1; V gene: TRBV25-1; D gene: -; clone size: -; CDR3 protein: CAWSQVVGEAFF; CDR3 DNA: TGTGCCTGGAGTCAGGTGGTCGGTGAAGCTTTCTTT
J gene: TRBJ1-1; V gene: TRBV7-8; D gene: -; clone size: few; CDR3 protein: CASSLGVHTEAFF; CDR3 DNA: TGTGCCAGCAGCTTAGGGGTTCACACTGAAGCTTTCTTT
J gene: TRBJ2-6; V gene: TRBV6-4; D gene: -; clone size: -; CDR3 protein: CASSDWGSGANVLTF; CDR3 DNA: TGTGCCAGCAGTGACTGGGGTTCTGGGGCCAACGTCCTGACTTTC
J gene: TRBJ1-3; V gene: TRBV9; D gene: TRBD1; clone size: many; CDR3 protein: CASSPLGGRGSSGNTIYF; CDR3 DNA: TGTGCCAGCAGCCCCCTCGGAGGCAGGGGGAGCTCTGGAAACACCATATATTTT
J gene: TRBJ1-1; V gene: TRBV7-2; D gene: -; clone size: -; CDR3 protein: CASSPQAGPNGAFF; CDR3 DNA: TGTGCCAGCAGCCCACAGGCAGGGCCCAATGGAGCTTTCTTT
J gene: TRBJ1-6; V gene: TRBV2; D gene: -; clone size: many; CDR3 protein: CGARASYNSPLHF; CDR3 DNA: TGTGGAGCAAGGGCTTCCTATAATTCACCCCTCCACTTT
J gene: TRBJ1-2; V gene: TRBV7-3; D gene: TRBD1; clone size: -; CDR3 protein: CASSSTGGNGYTF; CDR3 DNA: TGTGCCAGCAGCTCCACAGGGGGTAATGGCTACACCTTC
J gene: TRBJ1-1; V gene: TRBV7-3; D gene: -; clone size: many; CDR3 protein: CASSLNENTEAFF; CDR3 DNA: TGTGCCAGCAGCTTAAATGAGAACACTGAAGCTTTCTTT
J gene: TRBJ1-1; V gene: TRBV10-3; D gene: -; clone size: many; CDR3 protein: CAISVGGNTEAFF; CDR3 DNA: TGTGCCATCAGTGTGGGGGGGAACACTGAAGCTTTCTTT
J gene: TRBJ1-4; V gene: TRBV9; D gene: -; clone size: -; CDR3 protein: CASSSPARGEKLFF; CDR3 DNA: TGTGCCAGCAGCTCCCCGGCGCGGGGTGAAAAACTGTTTTTT
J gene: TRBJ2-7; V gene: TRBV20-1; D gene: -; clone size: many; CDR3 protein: CSARYSSYEQYF; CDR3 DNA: TGCAGTGCTAGGTATAGCTCCTACGAGCAGTACTTC
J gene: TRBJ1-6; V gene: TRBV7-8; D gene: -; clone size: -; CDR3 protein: CASSQGGESALHF; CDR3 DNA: TGTGCCAGCAGCCAAGGTGGGGAATCGGCCCTCCACTTT
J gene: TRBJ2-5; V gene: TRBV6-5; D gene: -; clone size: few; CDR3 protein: CASSSEGPQTQYF; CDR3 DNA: TGTGCCAGCTCCTCGGAGGGCCCGCAGACCCAGTACTTC
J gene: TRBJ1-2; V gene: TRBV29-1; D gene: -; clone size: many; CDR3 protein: CSVLRSSGDGYTF; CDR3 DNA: TGCAGCGTTCTGCGGAGTTCAGGTGATGGCTACACCTTC
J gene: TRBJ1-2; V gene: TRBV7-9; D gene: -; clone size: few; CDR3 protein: CASSQGIGGRAYGYTF; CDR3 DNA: TGTGCCAGCAGCCAAGGTATTGGGGGGCGCGCCTATGGCTACACCTTC
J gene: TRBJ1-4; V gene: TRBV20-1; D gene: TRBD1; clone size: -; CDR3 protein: CSARDDRERFNEKLFF; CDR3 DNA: TGCAGTGCTAGAGATGACAGGGAGAGGTTTAATGAAAAACTGTTTTTT
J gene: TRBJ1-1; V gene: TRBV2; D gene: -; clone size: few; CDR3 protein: CASSGGRLMNTEAFF; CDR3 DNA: TGTGCCAGCAGTGGTGGGCGGCTCATGAACACTGAAGCTTTCTTT
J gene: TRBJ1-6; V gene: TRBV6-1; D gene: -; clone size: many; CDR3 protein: CASSGTVNNSPLHF; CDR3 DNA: TGTGCCAGCAGTGGGACAGTGAATAATTCACCCCTCCACTTT
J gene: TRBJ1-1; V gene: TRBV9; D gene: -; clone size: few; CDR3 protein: CASSPRRQQSNTEAFF; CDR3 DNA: TGTGCCAGCAGCCCCCGCCGACAACAGTCGAACACTGAAGCTTTCTTT
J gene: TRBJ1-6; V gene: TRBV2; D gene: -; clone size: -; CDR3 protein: CASSVQGFNSPLHF; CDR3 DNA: TGTGCCAGCAGCGTACAGGGCTTTAATTCACCCCTCCACTTT
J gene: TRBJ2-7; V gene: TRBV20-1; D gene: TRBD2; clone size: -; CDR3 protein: CSAYTSGGSGYEQYF; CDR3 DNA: TGCAGTGCTTACACTAGCGGCGGGAGCGGCTACGAGCAGTACTTC
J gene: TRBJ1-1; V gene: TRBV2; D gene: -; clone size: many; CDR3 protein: CASSEDGAHF; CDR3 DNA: TGTGCCAGCAGTGAAGATGGGGCTCACTTT
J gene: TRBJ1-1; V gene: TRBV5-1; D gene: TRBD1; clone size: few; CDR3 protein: CASGLPQGAGEAFF; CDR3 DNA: TGTGCCAGCGGCCTACCTCAGGGGGCAGGTGAAGCTTTCTTT
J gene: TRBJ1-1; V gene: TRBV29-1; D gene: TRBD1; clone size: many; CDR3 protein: CSVPRPGQGTEAFF; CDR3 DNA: TGCAGCGTTCCCCGACCGGGACAGGGGACTGAAGCTTTCTTT
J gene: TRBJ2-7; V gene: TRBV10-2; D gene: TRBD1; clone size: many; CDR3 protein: CASSEWDSRRSYEQYF; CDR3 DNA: TGCGCCAGCAGCGAATGGGACAGTAGGCGGTCCTACGAGCAGTACTTC
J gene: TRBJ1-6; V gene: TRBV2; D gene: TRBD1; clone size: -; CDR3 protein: CASTWDRENSPLHF; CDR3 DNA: TGTGCCAGCACCTGGGACAGGGAGAATTCACCCCTCCACTTT
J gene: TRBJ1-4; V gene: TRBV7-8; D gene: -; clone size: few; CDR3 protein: CASSLTDRGNEKLFF; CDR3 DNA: TGTGCCAGCAGCTTGACCGATCGGGGGAATGAAAAACTGTTTTTT
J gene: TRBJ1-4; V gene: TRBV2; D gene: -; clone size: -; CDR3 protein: CASGLTGSLEKLFF; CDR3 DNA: TGTGCCAGCGGGCTTACGGGGAGCCTTGAAAAACTGTTTTTT
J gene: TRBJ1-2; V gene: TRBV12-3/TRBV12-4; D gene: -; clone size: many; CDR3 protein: CASSPSPLAGYTF; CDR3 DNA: TGTGCCAGCAGTCCCTCCCCCCTCGCTGGCTACACCTTC
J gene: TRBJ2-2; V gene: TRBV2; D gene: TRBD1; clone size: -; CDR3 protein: CASSYSWTGNTGELFF; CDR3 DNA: TGTGCCAGCAGTTACTCTTGGACAGGAAACACCGGGGAGCTGTTTTTT
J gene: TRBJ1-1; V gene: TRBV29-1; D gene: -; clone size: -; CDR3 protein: CSVAGHPNLEAFF; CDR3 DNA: TGCAGCGTCGCGGGACACCCGAACCTTGAAGCTTTCTTT
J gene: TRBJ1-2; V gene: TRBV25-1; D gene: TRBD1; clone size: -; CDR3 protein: CASLEGTAYGYTF; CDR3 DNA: TGTGCCAGCTTGGAAGGGACAGCCTATGGCTACACCTTC
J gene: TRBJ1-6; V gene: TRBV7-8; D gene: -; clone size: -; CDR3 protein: CASSLYLRGPPPLHF; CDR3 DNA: TGTGCCAGCAGCTTATACCTCAGGGGACCTCCACCCCTCCACTTT
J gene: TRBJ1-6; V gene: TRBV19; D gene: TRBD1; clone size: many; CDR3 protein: CASSYRGSRSPLHF; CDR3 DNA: TGTGCCAGTAGCTACAGGGGGAGTCGTTCACCCCTCCACTTT
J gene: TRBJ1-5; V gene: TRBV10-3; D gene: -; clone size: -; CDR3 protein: CAISRGGDQPQHF; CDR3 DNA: TGTGCCATCTCCAGGGGCGGCGATCAGCCCCAGCATTTT
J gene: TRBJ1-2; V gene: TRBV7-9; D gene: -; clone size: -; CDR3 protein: CASLGDPGAPTGYTF; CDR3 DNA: TGTGCCAGCTTAGGAGATCCAGGGGCGCCAACAGGCTACACCTTC
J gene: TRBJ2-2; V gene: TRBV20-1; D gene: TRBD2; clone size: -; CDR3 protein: CSASGAGGTGELFF; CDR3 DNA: TGCAGTGCCTCGGGAGCGGGAGGCACCGGGGAGCTGTTTTTT
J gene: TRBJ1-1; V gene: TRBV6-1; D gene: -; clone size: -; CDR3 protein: CASSDFWVEAFF; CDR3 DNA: TGTGCCAGCAGTGACTTCTGGGTTGAAGCTTTCTTT
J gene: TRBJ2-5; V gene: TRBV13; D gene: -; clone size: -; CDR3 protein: CASSFQAGQETQYF; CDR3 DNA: TGTGCCAGCAGCTTCCAAGCGGGCCAAGAGACCCAGTACTTC
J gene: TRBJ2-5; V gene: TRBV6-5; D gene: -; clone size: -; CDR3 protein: CASSYSRAYGYF; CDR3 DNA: TGTGCCAGCAGTTACTCGAGAGCCTACGGGTACTTC
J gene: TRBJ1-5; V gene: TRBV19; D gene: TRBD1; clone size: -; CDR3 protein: CASQNTGGAGIRQPQHF; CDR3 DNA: TGTGCCAGCCAGAATACAGGGGGCGCAGGAATAAGGCAGCCCCAGCATTTT
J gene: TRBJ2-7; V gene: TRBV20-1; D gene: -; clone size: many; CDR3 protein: CSARDTREQYF; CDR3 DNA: TGCAGTGCTAGGGACACGAGGGAGCAGTACTTC
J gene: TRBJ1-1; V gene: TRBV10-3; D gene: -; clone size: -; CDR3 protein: CAISEVQGMNTEAFF; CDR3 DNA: TGTGCCATCAGTGAAGTCCAGGGAATGAACACTGAAGCTTTCTTT
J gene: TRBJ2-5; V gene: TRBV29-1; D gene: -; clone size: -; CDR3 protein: CSEDGSRAQYF; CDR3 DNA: TGCAGCGAGGACGGCTCGAGGGCCCAGTACTTC
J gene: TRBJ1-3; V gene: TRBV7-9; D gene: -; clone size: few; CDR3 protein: CASSITGFGNTIYF; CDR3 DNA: TGTGCCAGCAGCATCACAGGTTTCGGAAACACCATATATTTT
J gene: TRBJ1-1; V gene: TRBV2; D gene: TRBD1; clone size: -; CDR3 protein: CASSYGTGYSTEAFF; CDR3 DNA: TGTGCCAGCAGTTACGGGACAGGGTATAGCACTGAAGCTTTCTTT